The 24 T cell receptor beta chains presented below share a single source sample, sequenced in a study of blood T cell repertoires in COVID-19. Measured with immunoSEQ multiplex PCR; TCRdb has only the in-frame clones, and not every one. Seen here are around 400,000 clones, 80% to 90% observed once, and the top ten hold 2.3%. Source material: peripheral blood. These receptors all stem from a woman aged 55 to 70 with COVID-19, enrolled during active disease.

The CDR3: CASRGQVLDNSPLHF. The CDR3, as DNA: TGTGCCAGCAGGGGACAGGTCCTCGATAATTCACCCCTCCACTTT. This chain links TRBV28 with TRBJ1-6, with 8 bases matching TRBD1. The ends lost 6 bases at V and 5 bases at J; junction bases unmatched: 6. From germline, CDR1 is MDHEN and CDR2 SYDVKM. This CDR3 contains 15 residues.

This chain uses TRBV7-9 with TRBJ1-2, with no clear D. The V end was cut by 3 bases, the J end by 7 bases, with 6 bases between. This CDR3 has 11 residues. The germline V gene encodes CDR1 SEHNR and CDR2 FQNEAQ (reference sequence). CDR3 region: CASSFSGGYTF. In nucleotides, the CDR3 is TGTGCCAGCAGCTTTAGTGGTGGCTACACCTTC.

Points on this clone: The sample has other DNA sequences that encode this CDR3 too. The chain uses TRBV18 and TRBJ1-2, with D perhaps TRBD1 (6 bases). The CDR3 is 13 residues long. The V end lost 2 bases, the J end lost 4 bases, and 8 bases lay between the germline ends. CDR1 is KGHSH, CDR2 LQKENI, per germline. The CDR3 coding sequence is TGTGCCAGCTCACCAACAGGGACCTATGGCTACACCTTC. Its protein is CASSPTGTYGYTF.

This chain connects TRBV6-5 to TRBJ2-7, with TRBD1 as a possible D gene (6 bases). The germline V gene has CDR1 MNHEY and CDR2 SVGAGI. Trimming removed 7 bases from V and 0 bases from J, with 16 bases in between. The CDR3 is 15 residues long. The CDR3 sequence is CASKGRQAPSYEQYF. The CDR3 DNA sequence: TGTGCCAGCAAGGGGCGACAGGCTCCCTCCTACGAGCAGTACTTC.

J is TRBJ2-7 and V is TRBV19; TRBD2 is a possible D gene (6 bases). V was cut by 6 bases and J by 6 bases, with 24 bases left in between. This CDR3 is built from 16 residues. Germline V gene lookup returns CDR1 LNHDA and CDR2 SQIVND (reference sequence). The CDR3 is CASRVTGTPTSGEQYF. In nucleotides, the CDR3 is TGTGCCAGTAGGGTGACCGGGACTCCAACCTCGGGCGAGCAGTACTTC.

This chain joins TRBV14 and TRBJ2-2, with 7 positions matching TRBD2. The CDR3 is 18 residues long. The germline gives CDR1 SGHDN, CDR2 FVKESK. V was pared by 5 bases and J by 1 base, with 13 bases of the junction left unmatched. The CDR3 nucleotides read TGTGCCAGCAGCGGGGTGAGTAAGACTAGCCAGAACACCGGGGAGCTGTTTTTT. Translated: CASSGVSKTSQNTGELFF.

This chain links TRBV5-4 with TRBJ1-2; 9 positions match TRBD1. Germline assignment: CDR1 SGHNT and CDR2 YYREEE (reference sequence). The CDR3 is made up of 13 amino acids. Trimming removed 4 bases from V and 4 bases from J; junction bases left unmatched: 2. Here the CDR3 DNA reads TGTGCCAGCAGCCCGGACAGGGGCTATGGCTACACCTTC. Translation: CASSPDRGYGYTF.

This clone occurred many times. The V gene is TRBV29-1, the J gene TRBJ2-7; 8 bases fit TRBD1. The CDR3 is made up of 12 amino acids. Losses at the gene ends were 3 bases for V and 4 bases for J; bases not matched to a gene: 2. Germline assignment: CDR1 SQVTM and CDR2 ANQGSEA. CDR3 sequence reads: CSVDQGAYEQYF. CDR3 DNA sequence: TGCAGCGTTGATCAGGGGGCGTACGAGCAGTACTTC.

As to this clone: Other DNA variants within this sample encode the same CDR3. The CDR3 nucleotides are TGTGCCAGCAGATACAGGGGTCTGAACACTGAAGCTTTCTTT. Its translation is CASRYRGLNTEAFF. The rearrangement uses TRBV2 and TRBJ1-1; 7 positions agree with TRBD1. With 6 bases clipped from V and 0 bases from J, the junction kept 4 bases outside the gene matches. The V gene's germline CDR1 is SNHLY and CDR2 FYNNEI. This CDR3 has 14 amino acids.

This chain joins TRBV15 and TRBJ1-2; TRBD1 matches at 7 bases. Germline V gene lookup returns CDR1 LNHNV and CDR2 YYDKDF (reference sequence). The ends lost 3 bases at V and 6 bases at J; junction bases unmatched: 7. This CDR3 comprises 14 residues. The chain's CDR3 is CATSSLTGVDGYTF. CDR3 nucleotide sequence: TGTGCCACCAGCAGTCTTACAGGGGTGGATGGCTACACCTTC. The complete variable domain, with remaining parts taken from reference TRBV15 and TRBJ1-2, reads DAMVIQNPRYQVTQFGKPVTLSCSQTLNHNVMYWYQQKSSQAPKLLFHYYDKDFNNEADTPDNFQSRRPNTSFCFLDIRSPGLGDTAMYLCATSSLTGVDGYTFGSGTRLTVV.

The V and J genes are TRBV2 and TRBJ1-1; TRBD1 agrees at 8 bases. Germline CDR1 and CDR2: SNHLY and FYNNEI. The V gene end was trimmed by 6 bases and the J gene end by 7 bases; junction bases not matched to a gene: 10. CDR3 length equals 14 residues. The CDR3: CASRDPDRVLEAFF. CDR3 DNA sequence: TGTGCCAGCAGGGACCCGGACAGGGTGCTTGAAGCTTTCTTT.

The chain recombines TRBV5-1 with TRBJ1-1, with unresolved D. This CDR3 is 15 amino acids long. Trimming stripped 6 bases from V and 1 base from J, with 16 bases between. Germline loops: CDR1 SGHRS, CDR2 YFSETQ. The CDR3 reads CASTQSPGRNTEAFF. The CDR3 nucleotides are TGCGCCAGCACTCAATCCCCGGGGAGGAACACTGAAGCTTTCTTT.

The chain uses TRBV27 and TRBJ2-7, with a tentative D call TRBD1 (7 bases). V was cut by 7 bases and J by 1 base, with 17 bases left in between. The V gene's germline CDR1 is MNHEY and CDR2 SMNVEV (reference sequence). This CDR3 spans 15 amino acids. The DNA for the CDR3 is TGTGCCAGCACCCACAGACCAGGGGGGTCCTACGAGCAGTACTTC. Translating gives CASTHRPGGSYEQYF.

The chain has TRBV27 and TRBJ2-7, with 8 bases aligning to TRBD1. Per the germline V gene, CDR1 is MNHEY and CDR2 is SMNVEV (reference sequence). V lost 4 bases and J lost 3; bases outside the gene matches: 8. The CDR3 extends over 15 amino acids. Written as DNA, the CDR3 is TGTGCCAGCAGTTCAGCCCAGACAGGGGTCTACGAGCAGTACTTC. Protein sequence: CASSSAQTGVYEQYF.

The chain couples TRBV18 to TRBJ1-1; D is ambiguous. CDR3 length: 13 amino acids. The germline CDR1 and CDR2 sequences are KGHSH and LQKENI. The germline V and J ends were trimmed by 3 bases and 7 bases, with 12 bases remaining between them. CDR3 sequence reads: CASSPDMTIEAFF. Written as DNA, the CDR3 is TGTGCCAGCTCACCCGACATGACTATTGAAGCTTTCTTT.

The J gene is TRBJ2-4, the V gene TRBV28, with 9 positions matching TRBD1. Germline CDR1 is MDHEN and CDR2 is SYDVKM. The trim removed 6 bases at V and 0 bases at J, leaving 3 bases unmatched. The CDR3 is made up of 15 amino acids. CDR3 in amino acids: CASSGTGLAKNIQYF. The CDR3 coding sequence is TGTGCCAGCAGCGGGACAGGGCTAGCCAAAAACATTCAGTACTTC.

The rearrangement uses TRBV19 and TRBJ2-1; D remains unclear. The germline CDR1 and CDR2 sequences are LNHDA and SQIVND (reference sequence). Trimming cost V 6 bases and J 2 bases, with 5 bases left between them. The CDR3 has 12 amino acids. In DNA form, the CDR3 reads TGTGCCAGTAGAAACACCTACAATGAGCAGTTCTTC. It specifies CASRNTYNEQFF.

The V gene is TRBV9, the J gene TRBJ1-2; the match to TRBD1 covers 9 bases. Germline V gene data show CDR1 as SGDLS and CDR2 as YYNGEE. J lost 4 bases, V lost 3 bases, and 10 bases had no gene match. The CDR3 has 16 residues. DNA for the CDR3: TGTGCCAGCAGCGCGGCAACAGGGGGCGGTATCTATGGCTACACCTTC. Amino acids: CASSAATGGGIYGYTF.

In its sample, this clone was seen once. This chain links TRBV19 with TRBJ1-1; D unresolved. Germline V gene sequence: CDR1 LNHDA, CDR2 SQIVND (reference sequence). With 6 bases removed from V and 7 bases from J, the gap between germline ends came to 18 bases. This CDR3 has 14 amino acids. CDR3 amino acids: CASRPGSSSGEAFF. In DNA, the CDR3 is TGTGCCAGTAGACCGGGATCCTCATCGGGTGAAGCTTTCTTT.

Concerning this clone: Other DNA sequences within the sample encode an identical CDR3. V usage is TRBV6-6 and J usage is TRBJ2-7, with unresolved D. Germline CDR1 reads MNHNY; CDR2 reads SVGAGI (reference sequence). Trimming shortened V by 0 bases and J by 0 bases, and 6 bases separated the two germline ends. The CDR3 consists of 14 residues. The chain's CDR3 is CASSYSSVSYEQYF. DNA for the CDR3: TGTGCCAGCAGTTACTCGTCCGTCTCCTACGAGCAGTACTTC.

The V call is TRBV5-1, the J call TRBJ2-5; D is unclear. The CDR3 has 13 amino acids. Trimming removed 2 bases from V and 3 bases from J, with 8 bases in between. Germline CDR1 reads SGHRS; CDR2 reads YFSETQ. The CDR3 sequence is CASSFGGEETQYF. In nucleotides, the CDR3 is TGCGCCAGCAGCTTCGGTGGAGAAGAGACCCAGTACTTC.

The chain employs TRBV6-4 and TRBJ2-2, with 7 bases matching TRBD1. Trimming removed 2 bases from V and 8 bases from J; junction bases left unmatched: 11. In germline, CDR1 is MRHNA, CDR2 SNTAGT. This CDR3 has 16 residues. The CDR3 loop is CASSDRPDRTIGELFF. Written as DNA, the CDR3 is TGTGCCAGCAGTGACCGACCGGACAGGACCATAGGGGAGCTGTTTTTT.

At least ten counts were recorded for this clone. The rearrangement uses TRBV5-8 and TRBJ2-4; TRBD1 matches at 9 bases. CDR1 is SGHTS and CDR2 is YDEGEE in the germline V gene. The junction had 5 bases not matched to a gene; V was cut back by 4 bases and J by 0 bases. This CDR3 is built from 16 residues. The CDR3 nucleotides are TGTGCCAGCAGCCCGGGACAGGGACTAGCCAAAAACATTCAGTACTTC. Amino acids: CASSPGQGLAKNIQYF.

V gene TRBV21-1 combines with J gene TRBJ1-2; the table's D call, TRBD1, has no DNA check behind it. TRBV21-1 is a documented pseudogene. This CDR3 contains 17 residues. Written as DNA, the CDR3 is TGTGCCAGCAGCACATGGGACAAGTCCCAGCCCTTCTATGGCTACACCTTC. Residues: CASSTWDKSQPFYGYTF.